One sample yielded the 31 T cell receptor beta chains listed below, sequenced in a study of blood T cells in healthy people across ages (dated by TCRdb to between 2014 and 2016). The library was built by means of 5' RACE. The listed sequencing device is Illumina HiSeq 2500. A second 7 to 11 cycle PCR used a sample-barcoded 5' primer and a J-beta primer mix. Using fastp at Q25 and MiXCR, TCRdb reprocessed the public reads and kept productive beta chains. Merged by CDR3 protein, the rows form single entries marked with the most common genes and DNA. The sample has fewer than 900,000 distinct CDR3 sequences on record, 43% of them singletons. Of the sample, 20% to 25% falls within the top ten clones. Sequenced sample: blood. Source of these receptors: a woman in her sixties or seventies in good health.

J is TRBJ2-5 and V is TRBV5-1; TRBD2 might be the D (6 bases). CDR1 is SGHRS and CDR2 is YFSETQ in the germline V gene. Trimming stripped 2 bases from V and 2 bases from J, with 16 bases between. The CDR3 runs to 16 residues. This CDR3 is CASSFSGGARQETQYF. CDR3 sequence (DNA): TGCGCCAGCAGCTTCAGTGGCGGGGCAAGGCAAGAGACCCAGTACTTC.

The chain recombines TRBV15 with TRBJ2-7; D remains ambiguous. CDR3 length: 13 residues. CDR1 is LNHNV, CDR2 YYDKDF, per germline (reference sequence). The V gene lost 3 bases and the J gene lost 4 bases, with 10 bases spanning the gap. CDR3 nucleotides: TGTGCCACCAGCAGTCTCCTCAGGTACGAGCAGTACTTC. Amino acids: CATSSLLRYEQYF.

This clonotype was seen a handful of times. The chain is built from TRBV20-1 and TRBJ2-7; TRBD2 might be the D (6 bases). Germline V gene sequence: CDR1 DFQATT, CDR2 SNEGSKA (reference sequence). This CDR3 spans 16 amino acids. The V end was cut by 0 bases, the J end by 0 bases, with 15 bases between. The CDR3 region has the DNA TGCAGTGCTAGAGATGAGCTAGCGTTTAGCTCCTACGAGCAGTACTTC. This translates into CSARDELAFSSYEQYF.

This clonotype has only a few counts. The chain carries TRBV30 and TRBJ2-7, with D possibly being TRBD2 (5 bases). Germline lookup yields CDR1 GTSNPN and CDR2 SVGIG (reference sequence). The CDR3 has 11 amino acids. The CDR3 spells CSSSGYNEQYF. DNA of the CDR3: TGTTCGTCCTCGGGGTACAACGAGCAGTACTTC. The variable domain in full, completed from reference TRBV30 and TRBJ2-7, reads SQTIHQWPATLVQPVGSPLSLECTVEGTSNPNLYWYRQAAGRGLQLLFYSVGIGQISSEVPQNLSASRPQDRQFILSSKKLLLSDSGFYLCSSSGYNEQYFGPGTRLTVT.

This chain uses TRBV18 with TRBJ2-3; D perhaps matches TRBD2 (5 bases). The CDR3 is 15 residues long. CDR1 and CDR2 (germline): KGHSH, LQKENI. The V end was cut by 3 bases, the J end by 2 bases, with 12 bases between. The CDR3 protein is CASSPPNGITDTQYF. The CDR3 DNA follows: TGTGCCAGCTCACCCCCTAACGGGATCACAGATACGCAGTATTTT.

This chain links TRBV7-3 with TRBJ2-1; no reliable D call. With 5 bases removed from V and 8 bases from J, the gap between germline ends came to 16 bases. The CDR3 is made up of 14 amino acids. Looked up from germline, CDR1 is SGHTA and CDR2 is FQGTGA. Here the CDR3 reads CASSGSFGSYEQFF. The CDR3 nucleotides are TGTGCCAGCAGCGGTAGCTTCGGATCTTATGAGCAGTTCTTC.

The CDR3 nucleotides are TGCAGTGCTAGAGATCCGGGACAGGGAAATCAGTACTTC. Protein sequence: CSARDPGQGNQYF. The rearrangement links TRBV20-1 to TRBJ2-7; 9 bases line up with TRBD1. The V and J ends lost 0 bases and 10 bases, in that order; junction bases with no gene match: 7. Germline V lookup: CDR1 DFQATT, CDR2 SNEGSKA (reference sequence). There are 13 residues in the CDR3.

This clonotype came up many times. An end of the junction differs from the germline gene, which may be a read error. CDR3 nucleotide sequence: TGTGCCAGCAGCCCAGGGACAGGGGGCCTTGGCTACACCTTC. As protein: CASSPGTGGLGYTF. The J gene is TRBJ1-2, the V gene TRBV5-1; TRBD1 aligns across 12 bases. Germline V gene lookup returns CDR1 SGHRS and CDR2 YFSETQ. The CDR3 sequence is 14 residues long.

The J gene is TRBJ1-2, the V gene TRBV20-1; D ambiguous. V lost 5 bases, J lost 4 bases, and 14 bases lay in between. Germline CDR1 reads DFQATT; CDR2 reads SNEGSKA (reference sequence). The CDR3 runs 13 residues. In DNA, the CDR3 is TGCAGTGCTCGGGAGATGGGGATCTATGGCTACACCTTC. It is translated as CSAREMGIYGYTF.

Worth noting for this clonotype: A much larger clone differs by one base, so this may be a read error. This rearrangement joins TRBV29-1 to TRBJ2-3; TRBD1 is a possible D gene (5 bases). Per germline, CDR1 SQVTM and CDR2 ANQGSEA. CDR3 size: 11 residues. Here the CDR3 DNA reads TGCAGGGGGCGGTACACAGATACGCAGTATTTT. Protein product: CRGRYTDTQYF.

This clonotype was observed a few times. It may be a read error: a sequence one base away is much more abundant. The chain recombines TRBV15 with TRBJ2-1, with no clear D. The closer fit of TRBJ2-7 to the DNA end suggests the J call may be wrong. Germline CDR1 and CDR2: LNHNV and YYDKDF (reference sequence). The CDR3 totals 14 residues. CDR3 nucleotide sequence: TGTGCCACCAGCAGCGGTGACAATTACAATGAGCAGTACTTC. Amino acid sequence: CATSSGDNYNEQYF.

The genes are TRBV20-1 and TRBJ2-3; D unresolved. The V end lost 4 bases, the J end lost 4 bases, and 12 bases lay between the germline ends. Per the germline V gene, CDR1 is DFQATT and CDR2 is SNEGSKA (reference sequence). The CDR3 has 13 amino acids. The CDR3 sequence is CSANNPGSDTQYF. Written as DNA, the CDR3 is TGCAGTGCTAACAATCCTGGGTCAGATACGCAGTATTTT.

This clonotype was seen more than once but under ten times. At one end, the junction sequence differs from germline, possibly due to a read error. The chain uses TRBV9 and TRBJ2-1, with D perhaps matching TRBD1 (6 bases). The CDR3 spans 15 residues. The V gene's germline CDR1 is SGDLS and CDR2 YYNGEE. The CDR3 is CASSVTAGVRNVQFF. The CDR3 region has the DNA TGTGCCAGCAGCGTAACGGCAGGGGTGCGGAATGTGCAGTTCTTC.

CDR3 coding DNA: TGTGCCAGCAGCCATTGGTCTGGTCCCGCGTTCTTC. It codes for CASSHWSGPAFF. J is TRBJ2-1 and V is TRBV14; no reliable D call. Germline CDR1 reads SGHDN; CDR2 reads FVKESK. Trimming took off 3 bases at V and 15 bases at J, with 15 bases between the two ends. The CDR3 length is 12 residues. The whole variable domain, remainder taken from reference TRBV14 and TRBJ2-1, is EAGVTQFPSHSVIEKGQTVTLRCDPISGHDNLYWYRRVMGKEIKFLLHFVKESKQDESGMPNNRFLAERTGGTYSTLKVQPAELEDSGVYFCASSHWSGPAFFGPGTRLTVL.

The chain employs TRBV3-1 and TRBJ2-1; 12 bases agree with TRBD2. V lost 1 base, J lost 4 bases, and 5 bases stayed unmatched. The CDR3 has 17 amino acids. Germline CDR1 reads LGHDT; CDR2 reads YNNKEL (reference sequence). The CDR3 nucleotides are TGTGCCAGCAGCCAAGGAGCCGGGACTAGCGGGTACAATGAGCAGTTCTTC. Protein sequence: CASSQGAGTSGYNEQFF.

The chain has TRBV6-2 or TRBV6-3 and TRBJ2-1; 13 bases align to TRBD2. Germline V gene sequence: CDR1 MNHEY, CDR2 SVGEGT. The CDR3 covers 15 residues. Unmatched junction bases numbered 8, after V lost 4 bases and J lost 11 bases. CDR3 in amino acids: CASSFPGTSGIKQFF. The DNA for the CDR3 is TGTGCCAGCAGTTTTCCCGGGACTAGCGGGATAAAGCAGTTCTTC.

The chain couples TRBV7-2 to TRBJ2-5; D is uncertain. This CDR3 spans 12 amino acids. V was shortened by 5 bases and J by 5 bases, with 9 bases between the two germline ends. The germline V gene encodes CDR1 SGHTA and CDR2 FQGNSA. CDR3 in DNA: TGTGCCAGCAGCCCCGTCTGGGAGACCCAGTACTTC. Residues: CASSPVWETQYF.

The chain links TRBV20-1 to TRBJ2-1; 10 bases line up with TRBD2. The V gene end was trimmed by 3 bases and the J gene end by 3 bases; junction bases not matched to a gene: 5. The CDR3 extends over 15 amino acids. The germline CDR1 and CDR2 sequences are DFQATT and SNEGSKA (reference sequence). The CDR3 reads CSASSSGSVYNEQFF. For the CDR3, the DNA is TGCAGTGCTAGCTCTAGCGGGAGTGTCTACAATGAGCAGTTCTTC.

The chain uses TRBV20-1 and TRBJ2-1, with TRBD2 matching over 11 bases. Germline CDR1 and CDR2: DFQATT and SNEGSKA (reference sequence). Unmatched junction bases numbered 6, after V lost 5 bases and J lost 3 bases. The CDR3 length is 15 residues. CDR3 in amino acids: CSAEGLADNYNEQFF. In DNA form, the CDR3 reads TGCAGTGCTGAGGGACTAGCGGACAACTACAATGAGCAGTTCTTC.

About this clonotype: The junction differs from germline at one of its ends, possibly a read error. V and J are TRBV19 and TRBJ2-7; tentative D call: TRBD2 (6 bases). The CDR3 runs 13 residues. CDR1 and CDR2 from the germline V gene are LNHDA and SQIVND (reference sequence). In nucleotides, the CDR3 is TGTGCCTGTAGTATGCGGGGACGTAACGAGCAGTACTTC. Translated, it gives CACSMRGRNEQYF.

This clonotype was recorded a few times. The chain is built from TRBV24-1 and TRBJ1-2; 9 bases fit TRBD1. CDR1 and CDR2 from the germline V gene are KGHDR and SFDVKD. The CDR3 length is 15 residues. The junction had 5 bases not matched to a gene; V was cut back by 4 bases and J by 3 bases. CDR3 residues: CATSEVQGADYGYTF. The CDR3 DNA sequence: TGTGCCACCAGTGAAGTACAGGGGGCAGACTATGGCTACACCTTC.

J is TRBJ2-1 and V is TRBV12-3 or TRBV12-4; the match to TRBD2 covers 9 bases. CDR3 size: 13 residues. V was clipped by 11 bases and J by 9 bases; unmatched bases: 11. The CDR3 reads CALAGGGVGEQFF. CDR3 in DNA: TGTGCCCTGGCCGGCGGGGGGGTGGGTGAGCAGTTCTTC.

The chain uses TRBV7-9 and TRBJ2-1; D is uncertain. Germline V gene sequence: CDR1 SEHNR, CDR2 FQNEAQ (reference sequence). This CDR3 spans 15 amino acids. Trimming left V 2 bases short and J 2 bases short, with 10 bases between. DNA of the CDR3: TGTGCCAGCAGCTTAATGGGGTGGGCCTACAATGAGCAGTTCTTC. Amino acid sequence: CASSLMGWAYNEQFF. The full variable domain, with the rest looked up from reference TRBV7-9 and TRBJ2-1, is DTGVSQNPRHKITKRGQNVTFRCDPISEHNRLYWYRQTLGQGPEFLTYFQNEAQLEKSRLLSDRFSAERPKGSFSTLEIQRTEQGDSAMYLCASSLMGWAYNEQFFGPGTRLTVL.

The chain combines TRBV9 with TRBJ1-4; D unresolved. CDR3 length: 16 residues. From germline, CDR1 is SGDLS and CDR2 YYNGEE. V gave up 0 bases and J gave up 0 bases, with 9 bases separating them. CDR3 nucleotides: TGTGCCAGCAGCGTAGAAAGCCGCGCAACTAATGAAAAACTGTTTTTT. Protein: CASSVESRATNEKLFF.

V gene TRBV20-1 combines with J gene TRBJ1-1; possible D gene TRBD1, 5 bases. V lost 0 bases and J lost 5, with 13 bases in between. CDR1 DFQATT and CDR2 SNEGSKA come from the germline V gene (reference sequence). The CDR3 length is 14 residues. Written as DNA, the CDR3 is TGCAGTGCTAGAGAGGTCAGGGACTGGACTGAAGCTTTCTTT. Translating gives CSAREVRDWTEAFF.

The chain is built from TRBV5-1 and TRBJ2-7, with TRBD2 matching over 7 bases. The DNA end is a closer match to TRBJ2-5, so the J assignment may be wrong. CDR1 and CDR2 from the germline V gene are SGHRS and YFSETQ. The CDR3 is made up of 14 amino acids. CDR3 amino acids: CASSWTRIAETQYF. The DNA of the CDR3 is TGCGCCAGCAGCTGGACTAGGATAGCGGAGACCCAGTACTTC.

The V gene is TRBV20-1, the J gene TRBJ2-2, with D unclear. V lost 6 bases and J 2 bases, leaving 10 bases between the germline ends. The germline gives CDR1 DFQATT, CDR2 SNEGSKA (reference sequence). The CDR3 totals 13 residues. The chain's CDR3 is CSAPGLNTGELFF. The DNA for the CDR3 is TGCAGTGCCCCGGGTTTAAACACCGGGGAGCTGTTTTTT.

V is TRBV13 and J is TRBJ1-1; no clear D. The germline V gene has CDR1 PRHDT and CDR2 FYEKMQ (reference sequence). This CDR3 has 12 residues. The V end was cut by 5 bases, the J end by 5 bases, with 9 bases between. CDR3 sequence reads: CASSPAATEAFF. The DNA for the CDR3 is TGTGCCAGCAGCCCCGCGGCGACTGAAGCTTTCTTT.

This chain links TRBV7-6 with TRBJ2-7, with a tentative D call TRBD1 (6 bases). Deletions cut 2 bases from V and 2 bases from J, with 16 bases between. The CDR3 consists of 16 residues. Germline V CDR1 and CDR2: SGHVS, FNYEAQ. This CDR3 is CASSLQGRGYAYEQYF. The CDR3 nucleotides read TGTGCCAGCAGCTTACAGGGCAGGGGTTACGCCTACGAGCAGTACTTC.

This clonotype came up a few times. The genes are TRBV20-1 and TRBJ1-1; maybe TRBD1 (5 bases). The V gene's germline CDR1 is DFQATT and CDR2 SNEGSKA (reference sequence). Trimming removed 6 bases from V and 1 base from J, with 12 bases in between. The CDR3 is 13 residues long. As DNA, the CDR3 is TGCAGTGCCTCCAGTGGGGCGAACACTGAAGCTTTCTTT. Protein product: CSASSGANTEAFF.

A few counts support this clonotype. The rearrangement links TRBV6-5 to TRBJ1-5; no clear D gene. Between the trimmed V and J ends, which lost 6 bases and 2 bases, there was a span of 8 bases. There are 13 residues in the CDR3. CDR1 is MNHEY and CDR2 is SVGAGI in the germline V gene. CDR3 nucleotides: TGTGCCAGCAGAGACTTGGGCAATCAGCCCCAGCATTTT. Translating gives CASRDLGNQPQHF.